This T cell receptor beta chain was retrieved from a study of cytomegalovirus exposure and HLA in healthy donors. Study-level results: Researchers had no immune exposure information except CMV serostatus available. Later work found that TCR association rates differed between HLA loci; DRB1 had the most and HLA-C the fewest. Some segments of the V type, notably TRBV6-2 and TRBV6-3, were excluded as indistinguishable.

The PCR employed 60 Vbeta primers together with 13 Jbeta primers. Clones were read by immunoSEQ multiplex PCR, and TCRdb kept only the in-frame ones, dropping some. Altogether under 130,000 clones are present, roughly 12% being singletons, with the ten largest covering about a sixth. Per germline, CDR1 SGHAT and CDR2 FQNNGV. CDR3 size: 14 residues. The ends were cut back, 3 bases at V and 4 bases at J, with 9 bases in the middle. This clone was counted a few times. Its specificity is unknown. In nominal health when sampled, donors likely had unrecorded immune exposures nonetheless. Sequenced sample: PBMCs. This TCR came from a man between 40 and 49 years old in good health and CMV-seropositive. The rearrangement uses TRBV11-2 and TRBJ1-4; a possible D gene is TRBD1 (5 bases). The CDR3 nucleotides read TGTGCCAGCAGCTTCAGACAGATTAATGAAAAACTGTTTTTT. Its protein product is CASSFRQINEKLFF. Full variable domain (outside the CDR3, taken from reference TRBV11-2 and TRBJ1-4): EAGVAQSPRYKIIEKRQSVAFWCNPISGHATLYWYQQILGQGPKLLIQFQNNGVVDDSQLPKDRFSAERLKGVDSTLKIQPAKLEDSAVYLCASSFRQINEKLFFGSGTQLSVL.